This T cell receptor (beta chain) came from a study of blood T cell repertoires in COVID-19. Study background: Some COVID-19 samples were acute and others convalescent; all came from the United States, Italy and Spain. PBMCs, B-cell-depleted T cells, or T cells were the source of the cDNA or gDNA that made up the material.

In the original workflow: Amplified reference gene primers provided the basis for estimating nucleated cell counts. The assay was immunoSEQ multiplex PCR, and TCRdb's table has in-frame clones only and misses some. The DNA gave D and trimming, while V, J and clone size come from that table. The profile shows roughly 180,000 clones, around 89% of them singletons. This CDR3 is 14 amino acids long. Trimming took off 4 bases at V and 0 bases at J, with 8 bases between the two ends. Germline CDR1 and CDR2: SGHRS and YFSETQ. This clone was detected once. Sequenced input: peripheral blood. The chain recombines TRBV5-1 with TRBJ1-3; D remains ambiguous. The sequence derives from a woman aged 25 to 45 with acute or convalescent COVID-19. The DNA for the CDR3 is TGCGCCAGCAGCCCGGTGAGCTCTGGAAACACCATATATTTT. Protein: CASSPVSSGNTIYF. Complete variable domain (other parts from reference TRBV5-1 and TRBJ1-3): KAGVTQTPRYLIKTRGQQVTLSCSPISGHRSVSWYQQTPGQGLQFLFEYFSETQRNKGNFPGRFSGRQFSNSRSEMNVSTLELGDSALYLCASSPVSSGNTIYFGEGSWLTVV.